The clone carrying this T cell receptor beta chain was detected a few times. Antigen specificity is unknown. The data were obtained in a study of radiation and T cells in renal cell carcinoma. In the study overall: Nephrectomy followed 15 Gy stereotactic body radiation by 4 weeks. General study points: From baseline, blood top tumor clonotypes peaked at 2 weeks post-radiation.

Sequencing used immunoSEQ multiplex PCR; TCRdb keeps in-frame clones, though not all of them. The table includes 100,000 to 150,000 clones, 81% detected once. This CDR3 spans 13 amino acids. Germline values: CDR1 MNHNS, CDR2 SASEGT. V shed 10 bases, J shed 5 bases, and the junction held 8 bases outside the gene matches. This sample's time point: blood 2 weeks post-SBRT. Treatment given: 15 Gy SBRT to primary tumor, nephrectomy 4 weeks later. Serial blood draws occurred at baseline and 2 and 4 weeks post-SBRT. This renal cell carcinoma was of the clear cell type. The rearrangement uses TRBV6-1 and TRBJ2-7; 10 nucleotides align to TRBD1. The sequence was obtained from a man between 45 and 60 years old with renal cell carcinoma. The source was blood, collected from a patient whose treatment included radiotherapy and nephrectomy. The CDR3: CATRTGGVDEQYF. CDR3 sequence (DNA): TGTGCCACTCGGACAGGGGGTGTCGACGAGCAGTACTTC.